A selection of T cell receptor beta chains follows, all from one sample in a study of OX40 agonist ivuxolimab in advanced cancers. Generated by immunoSEQ multiplex PCR, the TCRdb table keeps only in-frame clones and is missing some. The table records about 82,000 clones, about 91% of them present only once. Sequences were derived from CD4+ or CD8+ T cells sorted from blood, sampled in a trial of the OX40 agonist ivuxolimab. The source of these receptors is an adult with an advanced solid tumor such as melanoma, head and neck, liver or kidney cancer. CDR3s include the opening cysteine and the closing phenylalanine or tryptophan. D genes are given only for firm matches. Expanded clones are given a class, and other clones once, few, many or no size at all.

D | J | V | size | CDR3 | DNA
- | TRBJ2-7 | TRBV20-1 | - | CSASRLARQYF | TGCAGTGCTAGCCGGCTAGCCCGGCAGTACTTC
TRBD2 | TRBJ2-3 | TRBV5-1 | - | CASSLGGRAYTDTQYF | TGCGCCAGCAGCTTGGGCGGGAGGGCCTACACAGATACGCAGTATTTT
TRBD2 | TRBJ2-7 | TRBV18 | - | CASSTGLAGGSYEQYF | TGTGCCAGCTCAACGGGACTAGCGGGAGGGTCCTACGAGCAGTACTTC
TRBD1 | TRBJ1-1 | TRBV29-1 | - | CSADRGDTEAFF | TGCAGCGCGGACAGGGGGGACACTGAAGCTTTCTTT
TRBD1 | TRBJ2-7 | TRBV6-6 | - | CASRDRENSYEQYF | TGTGCCAGCAGAGACAGGGAGAACTCCTACGAGCAGTACTTC
- | TRBJ2-5 | TRBV10-3 | - | CAIKRDNEETQYF | TGTGCCATCAAAAGGGACAACGAAGAGACCCAGTACTTC
TRBD2 | TRBJ2-2 | TRBV7-8 | - | CASSLGLDAGELFF | TGTGCCAGCAGCTTGGGACTAGACGCCGGGGAGCTGTTTTTT
- | TRBJ1-6 | TRBV5-6 | once | CASSLPVSPLHF | TGTGCCAGCAGCTTGCCAGTTTCACCCCTCCACTTT
- | TRBJ2-7 | TRBV2 | - | CASTRGGVYYEQYF | TGTGCCAGCACCCGAGGGGGGGTATACTACGAGCAGTACTTC
- | TRBJ2-5 | TRBV5-1 | - | CASSLLGQETQYF | TGCGCCAGCAGCTTGCTGGGGCAAGAGACCCAGTACTTC
TRBD2 | TRBJ2-5 | TRBV7-2 | - | CASSPRTSGARPQYF | TGTGCCAGCAGCCCAAGGACTAGCGGGGCCCGGCCCCAGTACTTC
- | TRBJ2-5 | TRBV20-1 | - | CAWARETQYF | TGCGCATGGGCCCGAGAGACCCAGTACTTC
- | TRBJ2-7 | TRBV14 | - | CASSQGGGITYEQYF | TGTGCCAGCAGCCAAGGAGGGGGGATTACCTACGAGCAGTACTTC
TRBD2 | TRBJ2-2 | TRBV7-6 | once | CASSKGTRTITGELFF | TGTGCCAGCAGCAAAGGGACTAGGACAATAACCGGGGAGCTGTTTTTT
- | TRBJ2-3 | TRBV6-6 | once | CANSPPTGTDTQYF | TGTGCCAACAGCCCCCCGACAGGCACAGATACGCAGTATTTT
- | TRBJ1-1 | TRBV15 | - | CATSPVVSVTEAFF | TGTGCCACCAGCCCAGTTGTATCGGTCACTGAAGCTTTCTTT
TRBD2 | TRBJ2-7 | TRBV7-9 | once | CASSFLAGGTYEQYF | TGTGCCAGCAGTTTTCTAGCGGGAGGCACCTACGAGCAGTACTTC
TRBD2 | TRBJ2-7 | TRBV7-2 | - | CASSSPGLAGFNPGEQYF | TGTGCCAGCAGCTCCCCAGGACTAGCGGGATTTAACCCGGGCGAGCAGTACTTC
- | TRBJ1-1 | TRBV30 | - | CAWSLNTEAFF | TGTGCCTGGAGTCTGAACACTGAAGCTTTCTTT
TRBD2 | TRBJ2-7 | TRBV11-2 | - | CASSLSAGGAYEQYF | TGTGCCAGCAGCTTATCCGCGGGAGGGGCCTACGAGCAGTACTTC